The clone carrying this T cell receptor (beta chain) occurred many times. The data were obtained in a study of identical twins. Germline lookup yields CDR1 KGHDR and CDR2 SFDVKD. The CDR3 loop spans 15 amino acids. Trimming took 4 bases from V and 3 from J; bases not matched to a gene: 4. TCRdb fed the 5' RACE reads into MiXCR, producing one record per CDR3 protein. The table shows hundreds of thousands of distinct CDR3 sequences, with around 10% occurring only once. Material for sequencing was memory (CD45RO+) T cells sorted from blood. This TCR was recovered from a woman aged 18-35 years in good health. V is TRBV24-1 and J is TRBJ2-2; TRBD2 aligns across 7 bases. In DNA, the CDR3 is TGTGCCACCAGTGAATCAGGGAGGGACACCGGGGAGCTGTTTTTT. It codes for CATSESGRDTGELFF.